The present entry profiles one T cell receptor (beta chain) with its context. Germline values: CDR1 PRHDT, CDR2 FYEKMQ (reference sequence). This CDR3 region has 13 residues. The V end was cut by 4 bases, the J end by 5 bases, with 9 bases between. The sample belongs to a study of blood T cell repertoires in COVID-19. On the study more broadly: COVID-19 samples, acute and convalescent, were from the United States, Italy and Spain. PBMCs, B-cell-depleted T cells, or T cells provided the cDNA or gDNA that made up the material.

Authors' processing steps: Nucleated cell counts were estimated from reference gene primer amplification. Profiling relied on immunoSEQ multiplex PCR, and the TCRdb table lists in-frame clones only, not all of them. V and J calls and clone size are as listed in that table; D and trimming were resolved from the DNA. The top ten hold approximately 2% of the sample, which has about 260,000 clones, roughly 90% seen once. The source is a man aged 30-40 years with active or convalescent COVID-19. This chain joins TRBV13 and TRBJ2-1, with D possibly matching TRBD1 (5 bases). Input material: peripheral blood. The CDR3 protein is CASSSDSDNEQFF. Here the CDR3 DNA reads TGTGCCAGCAGCTCCGACAGCGACAATGAGCAGTTCTTC.